The rows below give T cell receptor beta chains drawn from one sample of a study of blood T cell repertoires in COVID-19. The table came from immunoSEQ multiplex PCR; TCRdb's copy has only in-frame clones and leaves some out. The sample records about 90,000 clones, 85% to 95% being singletons. Sequencing was done on a sample of peripheral blood. The receptors derive from a human donor with active COVID-19. The donor label of this sample is uncertain. CDR3s include the opening cysteine and the closing phenylalanine or tryptophan. The D gene is left open where the match is weak. Where a row states a size, it is once, few, many or the class of an expanded clone; other rows omit it.

clone size: NA; J gene: TRBJ1-4; V gene: TRBV6-5; D gene: NA; CDR3 protein: CASSYSTRGFGEKLFF; CDR3 DNA: TGTGCCAGCAGTTACTCGACCAGGGGCTTTGGTGAAAAACTGTTTTTT
clone size: NA; J gene: TRBJ2-2; V gene: TRBV10-3; D gene: NA; CDR3 protein: CAISESEGPNTGELFF; CDR3 DNA: TGTGCCATCAGTGAGTCGGAGGGTCCGAACACCGGGGAGCTGTTTTTT
clone size: NA; J gene: TRBJ1-4; V gene: TRBV7-9; D gene: NA; CDR3 protein: CAARGFDEKLFF; CDR3 DNA: TGTGCCGCGAGAGGCTTTGATGAAAAACTGTTTTTT
clone size: NA; J gene: TRBJ1-2; V gene: TRBV4-1; D gene: NA; CDR3 protein: CASSQVLGGDYTF; CDR3 DNA: TGCGCCAGCAGCCAAGTACTGGGGGGGGACTACACCTTC
clone size: NA; J gene: TRBJ1-1; V gene: TRBV5-4; D gene: NA; CDR3 protein: CASSLTARPTEAFF; CDR3 DNA: TGTGCCAGCAGCTTAACAGCAAGACCCACTGAAGCTTTCTTT
clone size: few; J gene: TRBJ1-1; V gene: TRBV19; D gene: NA; CDR3 protein: CASSSTGNTEAFF; CDR3 DNA: TGTGCCAGTAGCTCGACAGGGAACACTGAAGCTTTCTTT
clone size: NA; J gene: TRBJ1-1; V gene: TRBV7-2; D gene: NA; CDR3 protein: CASSRARWAEEAFF; CDR3 DNA: TGTGCCAGCAGCCGTGCCAGGTGGGCCGAAGAAGCTTTCTTT
clone size: NA; J gene: TRBJ2-1; V gene: TRBV29-1; D gene: NA; CDR3 protein: CRVRVGNEQFF; CDR3 DNA: TGCAGAGTTCGGGTTGGCAATGAGCAGTTCTTC
clone size: NA; J gene: TRBJ1-2; V gene: TRBV4-1; D gene: TRBD1; CDR3 protein: CASSLAQDRAYGYTF; CDR3 DNA: TGCGCCAGCAGCCTAGCCCAGGACAGGGCGTATGGCTACACCTTC
clone size: NA; J gene: TRBJ1-5; V gene: TRBV10-1; D gene: NA; CDR3 protein: CASPVRSSQTGAYSNQPQHF; CDR3 DNA: TGCGCCAGCCCAGTGAGAAGCAGCCAGACAGGCGCGTATAGCAATCAGCCCCAGCATTTT
clone size: NA; J gene: TRBJ1-2; V gene: TRBV4-2; D gene: NA; CDR3 protein: CASSQGRGGGGYTF; CDR3 DNA: TGTGCCAGCAGCCAAGGCCGGGGAGGCGGTGGCTACACCTTC
clone size: NA; J gene: TRBJ2-5; V gene: TRBV12-3/TRBV12-4; D gene: NA; CDR3 protein: CASSLASGETQYF; CDR3 DNA: TGTGCCAGCAGTTTGGCGTCCGGGGAGACCCAGTACTTC
clone size: NA; J gene: TRBJ2-2; V gene: TRBV9; D gene: TRBD2; CDR3 protein: CASSDPGLTITGELFF; CDR3 DNA: TGTGCCAGCAGTGATCCGGGACTAACAATAACCGGGGAGCTGTTTTTT
clone size: NA; J gene: TRBJ2-3; V gene: TRBV27; D gene: TRBD2; CDR3 protein: CASSPSRGFGTDTQYF; CDR3 DNA: TGTGCCAGCAGTCCTTCGCGGGGGTTCGGCACAGATACGCAGTATTTT
clone size: NA; J gene: TRBJ2-7; V gene: TRBV3-1/TRBV3-2; D gene: TRBD1; CDR3 protein: CASSHSTTGNEQYF; CDR3 DNA: TGTGCCAGCAGCCATTCGACGACAGGGAACGAGCAGTACTTC
clone size: NA; J gene: TRBJ2-1; V gene: TRBV27; D gene: NA; CDR3 protein: CASSLFKQGSEQFF; CDR3 DNA: TGTGCCAGCAGCCTTTTCAAGCAAGGGAGTGAGCAGTTCTTC
clone size: NA; J gene: TRBJ2-1; V gene: TRBV24-1; D gene: TRBD2; CDR3 protein: CATSDLHSGGYNEQFF; CDR3 DNA: TGTGCCACCAGTGATTTGCACAGCGGGGGTTACAATGAGCAGTTCTTC
clone size: NA; J gene: TRBJ2-2; V gene: TRBV3-1/TRBV3-2; D gene: TRBD1; CDR3 protein: CASSELQGFAGELFF; CDR3 DNA: TGTGCCAGCAGCGAATTACAGGGGTTCGCCGGGGAGCTGTTTTTT
clone size: NA; J gene: TRBJ1-2; V gene: TRBV6-6; D gene: TRBD1; CDR3 protein: CASSRWAGTANYGYTF; CDR3 DNA: TGTGCCAGCAGTCGATGGGCCGGGACAGCAAACTATGGCTACACCTTC
clone size: NA; J gene: TRBJ2-7; V gene: TRBV7-9; D gene: TRBD2; CDR3 protein: CASSRTSDNYEQYF; CDR3 DNA: TGTGCCAGCAGCCGGACTAGCGACAATTACGAGCAGTACTTC
clone size: NA; J gene: TRBJ2-7; V gene: TRBV5-6; D gene: NA; CDR3 protein: CASSWRGQQAYEQYF; CDR3 DNA: TGTGCCAGCAGCTGGAGGGGACAGCAGGCCTACGAGCAGTACTTC
clone size: NA; J gene: TRBJ1-5; V gene: TRBV4-3; D gene: NA; CDR3 protein: CASSQVRAGPQHF; CDR3 DNA: TGCGCCAGCAGCCAAGTGAGGGCAGGCCCTCAGCATTTT
clone size: NA; J gene: TRBJ2-7; V gene: TRBV5-6; D gene: NA; CDR3 protein: CASSPPGLRGLSYEQYF; CDR3 DNA: TGTGCCAGCAGCCCCCCCGGGCTCAGGGGTTTGTCCTACGAGCAGTACTTC
clone size: NA; J gene: TRBJ1-2; V gene: TRBV7-2; D gene: NA; CDR3 protein: CASSSTGWEGYTF; CDR3 DNA: TGTGCCAGCAGCTCCACAGGGTGGGAGGGCTACACCTTC
clone size: NA; J gene: TRBJ1-4; V gene: TRBV6-1; D gene: NA; CDR3 protein: CASSEAQGWNEKLFF; CDR3 DNA: TGTGCCAGCAGTGAGGCACAGGGCTGGAATGAAAAACTGTTTTTT
clone size: NA; J gene: TRBJ1-5; V gene: TRBV6-1; D gene: TRBD1; CDR3 protein: CASSALSRDRVLSNQPQHF; CDR3 DNA: TGTGCCAGCAGTGCCTTGTCCCGGGACAGGGTCCTAAGCAATCAGCCCCAGCATTTT
clone size: NA; J gene: TRBJ1-5; V gene: TRBV19; D gene: TRBD1; CDR3 protein: CASSRGQKYNQPQHF; CDR3 DNA: TGTGCCAGTAGCAGGGGACAGAAATATAATCAGCCCCAGCATTTT
clone size: NA; J gene: TRBJ1-2; V gene: TRBV5-4; D gene: TRBD1; CDR3 protein: CASSVQGPVYGYTF; CDR3 DNA: TGTGCCAGCAGCGTACAGGGGCCGGTCTATGGCTACACCTTC
clone size: NA; J gene: TRBJ2-1; V gene: TRBV2; D gene: NA; CDR3 protein: CASRDTNYNEQFF; CDR3 DNA: TGTGCCAGCAGGGACACAAACTACAATGAGCAGTTCTTC
clone size: NA; J gene: TRBJ1-5; V gene: TRBV28; D gene: TRBD1; CDR3 protein: CASVIQGGQPQHF; CDR3 DNA: TGTGCCAGCGTCATACAGGGGGGTCAGCCCCAGCATTTT
clone size: NA; J gene: TRBJ1-2; V gene: TRBV13; D gene: TRBD1; CDR3 protein: CASSSAQGARGYTF; CDR3 DNA: TGTGCCAGCAGCTCCGCCCAGGGGGCTCGGGGCTACACCTTC
clone size: NA; J gene: TRBJ2-3; V gene: TRBV3-1/TRBV3-2; D gene: TRBD1; CDR3 protein: CASSHLTGYGTDTQYF; CDR3 DNA: TGTGCCAGCAGCCATTTGACAGGGTACGGCACAGATACGCAGTATTTT
clone size: NA; J gene: TRBJ1-1; V gene: TRBV5-1; D gene: NA; CDR3 protein: CASSAGIPNTEAFF; CDR3 DNA: TGCGCCAGCAGCGCGGGGATACCGAACACTGAAGCTTTCTTT
clone size: NA; J gene: TRBJ1-1; V gene: TRBV5-8; D gene: NA; CDR3 protein: CAKRAATNTEAFF; CDR3 DNA: TGTGCCAAGCGGGCGGCAACGAACACTGAAGCTTTCTTT
clone size: once; J gene: TRBJ2-4; V gene: TRBV7-8; D gene: TRBD1; CDR3 protein: CASSLHLPGTGVKNIQYF; CDR3 DNA: TGTGCCAGCAGCTTACATCTCCCCGGGACAGGGGTCAAAAACATTCAGTACTTC
clone size: NA; J gene: TRBJ1-1; V gene: TRBV19; D gene: NA; CDR3 protein: CASSIDPIKRAFF; CDR3 DNA: TGTGCCAGTAGTATAGATCCTATCAAGCGAGCTTTCTTT
clone size: NA; J gene: TRBJ1-4; V gene: TRBV4-1; D gene: NA; CDR3 protein: CASSLTINEKLFF; CDR3 DNA: TGCGCCAGCAGCCTTACTATTAATGAAAAACTGTTTTTT
clone size: NA; J gene: TRBJ1-1; V gene: TRBV18; D gene: NA; CDR3 protein: CASSPGDSDTEAFF; CDR3 DNA: TGTGCCAGCTCACCGGGGGACTCTGACACTGAAGCTTTCTTT
clone size: NA; J gene: TRBJ1-1; V gene: TRBV29-1; D gene: TRBD1; CDR3 protein: CSGDSTGLGTEAFF; CDR3 DNA: TGCAGCGGGGATTCGACAGGGTTGGGCACTGAAGCTTTCTTT
clone size: NA; J gene: TRBJ2-1; V gene: TRBV5-4; D gene: TRBD2; CDR3 protein: CASSPPGLANEQFF; CDR3 DNA: TGTGCCAGCTCCCCCCCGGGACTAGCCAATGAGCAGTTCTTC
clone size: NA; J gene: TRBJ2-5; V gene: TRBV12-3/TRBV12-4; D gene: NA; CDR3 protein: CASSLEGETQYF; CDR3 DNA: TGTGCCAGCAGTTTAGAGGGGGAGACCCAGTACTTC
clone size: NA; J gene: TRBJ1-1; V gene: TRBV12-3/TRBV12-4; D gene: NA; CDR3 protein: CANPQGVGTEAFF; CDR3 DNA: TGTGCCAACCCGCAAGGGGTGGGCACTGAAGCTTTCTTT
clone size: NA; J gene: TRBJ1-1; V gene: TRBV29-1; D gene: NA; CDR3 protein: CSVVGGKNTEAFF; CDR3 DNA: TGCAGCGTTGTCGGGGGGAAGAACACTGAAGCTTTCTTT
clone size: NA; J gene: TRBJ1-1; V gene: TRBV6-6; D gene: TRBD1; CDR3 protein: CASTRTGGDIGEAFF; CDR3 DNA: TGTGCCAGCACAAGGACAGGGGGGGATATCGGTGAAGCTTTCTTT
clone size: NA; J gene: TRBJ1-1; V gene: TRBV27; D gene: NA; CDR3 protein: CASSLQYSGTEAFF; CDR3 DNA: TGTGCCAGCAGTTTACAGTACAGCGGAACTGAAGCTTTCTTT
clone size: NA; J gene: TRBJ2-7; V gene: TRBV9; D gene: TRBD2; CDR3 protein: CASSVAGLASYEQYF; CDR3 DNA: TGTGCCAGCAGCGTAGCAGGACTAGCCAGCTACGAGCAGTACTTC
clone size: NA; J gene: TRBJ2-2; V gene: TRBV7-9; D gene: NA; CDR3 protein: CASNPDTGELFF; CDR3 DNA: TGTGCCAGCAATCCGGACACCGGGGAGCTGTTTTTT
clone size: NA; J gene: TRBJ1-6; V gene: TRBV6-2/TRBV6-3; D gene: NA; CDR3 protein: CASSYNGPGDNSPLHF; CDR3 DNA: TGTGCCAGCAGTTACAATGGACCGGGAGATAATTCACCCCTCCACTTT
clone size: NA; J gene: TRBJ1-5; V gene: TRBV6-1; D gene: NA; CDR3 protein: CASSEPPRQSNQPQHF; CDR3 DNA: TGTGCCAGCAGCGAACCCCCCCGACAGAGCAATCAGCCCCAGCATTTT
clone size: NA; J gene: TRBJ2-3; V gene: TRBV6-1; D gene: NA; CDR3 protein: CASSESIYTDTQYF; CDR3 DNA: TGTGCCAGCAGTGAAAGTATCTACACAGATACGCAGTATTTT
clone size: NA; J gene: TRBJ2-1; V gene: TRBV4-2; D gene: TRBD1; CDR3 protein: CASSQEPGQGLNAQFF; CDR3 DNA: TGTGCCAGCAGCCAGGAACCGGGACAGGGCCTCAATGCGCAGTTCTTC
clone size: NA; J gene: TRBJ2-4; V gene: TRBV7-2; D gene: NA; CDR3 protein: CASSQPDSTLAKNIQYF; CDR3 DNA: TGTGCCAGCAGCCAGCCGGACAGTACGCTAGCCAAAAACATTCAGTACTTC